One T cell receptor (beta chain) is described in this entry. The data are from a study of blood T cell repertoires in COVID-19. This CDR3 is 15 amino acids long. Trimming took off 2 bases at V and 4 bases at J, with 12 bases between the two ends. Germline CDR1 reads ENHRY; CDR2 reads SYGVKD. Using immunoSEQ multiplex PCR, the repertoire was profiled, and TCRdb retains in-frame clones only, with some absent. The data contain roughly 160,000 clones, more than 65% of them singletons. The sequencing sample was made of PBMCs or T cells enriched from blood (not recorded which). The receptor comes from a man aged 60 to 69 who had recovered from COVID-19. The V gene is TRBV10-3, the J gene TRBJ1-3; perhaps TRBD1 as D (5 bases). The CDR3 spells CAISEQGGAGNTIYF. The CDR3 DNA sequence: TGTGCCATCAGTGAGCAGGGAGGAGCAGGAAACACCATATATTTT.